A single T cell receptor beta chain is shown here with its context. The antigen is undetermined. For the second PCR, which ran for about 6 to 12 cycles, a sample-barcoded 5' primer and a J-beta primer mix were used. Every sample returned 2.5 million or more CDR3-containing paired-end reads. MiXCR was run by TCRdb on the 5' RACE reads, yielding one entry per CDR3 protein. The sample has 600,000 to 1,000,000 distinct CDR3 sequences, nearly 60% seen once. These data originate in a study of blood T cells in healthy people across ages. General observations from the study: The long-lived group displayed more naive CD4+ cells, plus higher diversity, than the aged donors did. Estimates of diversity drawn from one million T cells were considered underestimates.

CDR3 size: 14 residues. The V gene lost 11 bases and the J gene lost 1 base, with 17 bases spanning the gap. Per the germline V gene, CDR1 is MNHEY and CDR2 is SVGAGI. The receptor was derived from a young man in good health. The sample was blood. V usage is TRBV6-5 and J usage is TRBJ2-5, with D maybe TRBD1 (7 bases). Here the CDR3 reads CAAGGQFLQETQYF. CDR3 coding DNA: TGTGCCGCCGGGGGACAGTTCCTCCAAGAGACCCAGTACTTC.